This T cell receptor (beta chain) was sequenced in a study of CD8+ T cells in alopecia areata. Study-level findings and limits: Tofacitinib significantly decreased scalp clonality and expanded CD8+ clones among top 100. While tofacitinib was given, many expanded lesional clones persisted in scalp and blood. Scalp lesions, especially in alopecia totalis/universalis, had higher clonality than normal scalp.

Deletions cut 3 bases from V and 6 bases from J, with 8 bases between. The CDR3 totals 12 residues. Germline CDR1 reads MGHRA; CDR2 reads YSYEKL. A remark on this clone: What it binds is unknown.

Extracted RNA was reverse transcribed, and the resulting cDNA served as sequencing template. Some clones are missing from TCRdb's copy, which holds only in-frame ones; the method was immunoSEQ multiplex PCR. Here the sample spans 210,000 or so clones, 66% being singletons. Treatment here: oral pan-JAK inhibitor, 5-10 mg twice daily. The researchers isolated CD4+ and CD8+ T cells from PBMCs by sorting. This TCR came from a human donor with alopecia areata. The chain uses TRBV4-1 and TRBJ1-2, with a tentative D call TRBD1 (6 bases). This sample comprised CD4+ T cells sorted from blood, obtained around week 46, from a patient treated with tofacitinib. CDR3 residues: CASSHWGHGYTF. The DNA of the CDR3 is TGCGCCAGCAGCCACTGGGGGCATGGCTACACCTTC.